A selection of T cell receptor beta chains follows, all from one sample in a study of blood T cell repertoires in COVID-19. This table comes from immunoSEQ multiplex PCR, and its TCRdb copy is limited to in-frame clones, with some not included. The data show roughly 500,000 clones, with approximately 92% seen just once and roughly 0.9% held by the top ten. The sample consisted of peripheral blood. The source is a man younger than 35 with COVID-19, enrolled during active disease. Both conserved end residues are part of each CDR3. The order of the fields is clone size, V gene, D gene, J gene, CDR3 protein, CDR3 DNA. A D gene is named only where the DNA matches it firmly. Some rows mark clone size as missing; the rest say once, few, many or name a class of expanded clone.

clone_size: NA; v_call: TRBV29-1; d_call: NA; j_call: TRBJ2-5; cdr3_aa: CSVRGVEETQYF; cdr3_nt: TGCAGCGTTCGCGGGGTCGAAGAGACCCAGTACTTC
clone_size: NA; v_call: TRBV5-4; d_call: TRBD1; j_call: TRBJ1-2; cdr3_aa: CASMGQGDPNYGYTF; cdr3_nt: TGTGCCAGCATGGGACAGGGGGATCCGAACTATGGCTACACCTTC
clone_size: NA; v_call: TRBV12-3/TRBV12-4; d_call: NA; j_call: TRBJ2-1; cdr3_aa: CASSLRLGNEQFF; cdr3_nt: TGTGCCAGCAGTTTAAGACTAGGCAATGAGCAGTTCTTC
clone_size: NA; v_call: TRBV27; d_call: NA; j_call: TRBJ1-2; cdr3_aa: CASSLLGTHYGYTF; cdr3_nt: TGTGCCAGCAGTTTACTAGGGACTCACTATGGCTACACCTTC
clone_size: NA; v_call: TRBV11-2; d_call: NA; j_call: TRBJ1-3; cdr3_aa: CASSLRGNSGNTIYF; cdr3_nt: TGTGCCAGCAGCTTAAGAGGGAACTCTGGAAACACCATATATTTT
clone_size: NA; v_call: TRBV2; d_call: TRBD1; j_call: TRBJ2-5; cdr3_aa: CASTTDREGTQYF; cdr3_nt: TGTGCCAGCACTACCGACAGGGAAGGGACCCAGTACTTC
clone_size: NA; v_call: TRBV25-1; d_call: TRBD2; j_call: TRBJ2-1; cdr3_aa: CASSERLTSGAYNEQFF; cdr3_nt: TGTGCCAGCAGTGAAAGGCTCACTAGCGGAGCCTACAATGAGCAGTTCTTC
clone_size: NA; v_call: TRBV19; d_call: NA; j_call: TRBJ1-5; cdr3_aa: CASSTQYNQPQHF; cdr3_nt: TGTGCCAGTAGTACCCAGTACAATCAGCCCCAGCATTTT
clone_size: NA; v_call: TRBV10-3; d_call: TRBD1; j_call: TRBJ2-7; cdr3_aa: CAISPATGETYEQYF; cdr3_nt: TGTGCCATCAGCCCGGCGACAGGGGAAACCTACGAGCAGTACTTC
clone_size: few; v_call: TRBV5-4; d_call: TRBD2; j_call: TRBJ2-7; cdr3_aa: CASSLSSGVYEQYF; cdr3_nt: TGTGCCAGCAGCTTGTCAAGCGGGGTTTACGAGCAGTACTTC
clone_size: NA; v_call: TRBV2; d_call: NA; j_call: TRBJ2-1; cdr3_aa: CASSELYNEQFF; cdr3_nt: TGTGCCAGCAGTGAGCTATACAATGAGCAGTTCTTC
clone_size: NA; v_call: TRBV5-4; d_call: TRBD1; j_call: TRBJ1-6; cdr3_aa: CASSLGPWETGGNSPLHF; cdr3_nt: TGTGCCAGCAGCTTGGGCCCCTGGGAGACAGGGGGTAATTCACCCCTCCACTTT
clone_size: NA; v_call: TRBV7-2; d_call: TRBD2; j_call: TRBJ2-7; cdr3_aa: CASSLTSGKMREQYF; cdr3_nt: TGTGCCAGCAGCCTAACTAGCGGGAAAATGAGGGAGCAGTACTTC
clone_size: NA; v_call: TRBV27; d_call: NA; j_call: TRBJ2-1; cdr3_aa: CASSDFAVMGNEQFF; cdr3_nt: TGTGCCAGCAGTGACTTCGCTGTGATGGGTAATGAGCAGTTCTTC
clone_size: NA; v_call: TRBV30; d_call: TRBD2; j_call: TRBJ2-1; cdr3_aa: CAYGGANEQFF; cdr3_nt: TGTGCATACGGGGGGGCCAATGAGCAGTTCTTC
clone_size: NA; v_call: TRBV12-5; d_call: NA; j_call: TRBJ2-3; cdr3_aa: CASGLRVTDTQYF; cdr3_nt: TGTGCTAGTGGTTTGCGGGTCACAGATACGCAGTATTTT